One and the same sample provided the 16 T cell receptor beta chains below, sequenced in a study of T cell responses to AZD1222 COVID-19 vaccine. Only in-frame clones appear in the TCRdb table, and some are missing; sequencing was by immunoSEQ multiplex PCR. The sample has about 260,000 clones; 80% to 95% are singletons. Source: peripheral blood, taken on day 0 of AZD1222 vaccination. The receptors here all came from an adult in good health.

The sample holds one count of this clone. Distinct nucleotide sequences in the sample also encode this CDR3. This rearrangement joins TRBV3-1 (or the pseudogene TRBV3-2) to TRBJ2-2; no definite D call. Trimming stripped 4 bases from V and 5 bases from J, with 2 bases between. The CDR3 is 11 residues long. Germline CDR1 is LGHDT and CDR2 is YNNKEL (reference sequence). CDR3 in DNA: TGTGCCAGCAGCCTGACCGGGGAGCTGTTTTTT. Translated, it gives CASSLTGELFF.

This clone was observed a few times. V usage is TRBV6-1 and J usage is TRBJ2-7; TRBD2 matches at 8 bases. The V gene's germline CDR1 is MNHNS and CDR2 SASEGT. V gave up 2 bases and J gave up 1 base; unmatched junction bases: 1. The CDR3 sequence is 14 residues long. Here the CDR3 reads CASSETSGSYEQYF. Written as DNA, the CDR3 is TGTGCCAGCAGTGAAACTAGCGGATCCTACGAGCAGTACTTC.

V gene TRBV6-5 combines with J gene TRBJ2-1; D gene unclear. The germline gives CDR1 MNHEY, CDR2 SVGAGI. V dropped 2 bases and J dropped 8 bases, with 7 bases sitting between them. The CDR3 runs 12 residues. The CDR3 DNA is TGTGCCAGCAGTTACGACCAGGATGAGCAGTTCTTC. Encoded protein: CASSYDQDEQFF.

The CDR3 loop reads CASSIGGQIHYEQYF. The CDR3 DNA follows: TGTGCCAGTAGTATAGGGGGACAGATCCACTACGAGCAGTACTTC. V usage is TRBV19 and J usage is TRBJ2-7; 7 bases agree with TRBD1. CDR1 and CDR2 (germline): LNHDA, SQIVND (reference sequence). V lost 1 base and J lost 3; bases outside the gene matches: 6. The CDR3 is made up of 15 amino acids.

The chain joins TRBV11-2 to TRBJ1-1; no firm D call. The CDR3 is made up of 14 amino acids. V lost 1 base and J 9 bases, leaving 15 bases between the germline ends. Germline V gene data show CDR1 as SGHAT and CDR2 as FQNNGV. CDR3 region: CASSLVKDHDKAFF. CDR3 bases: TGTGCCAGCAGCTTAGTCAAGGACCATGACAAAGCTTTCTTT.

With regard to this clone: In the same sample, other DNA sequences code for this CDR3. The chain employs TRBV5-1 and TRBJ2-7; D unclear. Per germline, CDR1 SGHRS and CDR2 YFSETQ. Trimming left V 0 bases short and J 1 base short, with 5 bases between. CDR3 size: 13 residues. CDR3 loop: CASSLAGSYEQYF. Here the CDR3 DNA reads TGCGCCAGCAGCTTGGCCGGGTCCTACGAGCAGTACTTC.

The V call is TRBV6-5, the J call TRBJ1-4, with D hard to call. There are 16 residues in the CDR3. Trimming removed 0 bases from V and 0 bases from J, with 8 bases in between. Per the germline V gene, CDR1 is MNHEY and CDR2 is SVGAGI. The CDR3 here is CASSYSGRTTNEKLFF. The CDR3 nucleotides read TGTGCCAGCAGTTACTCGGGCAGGACAACTAATGAAAAACTGTTTTTT.

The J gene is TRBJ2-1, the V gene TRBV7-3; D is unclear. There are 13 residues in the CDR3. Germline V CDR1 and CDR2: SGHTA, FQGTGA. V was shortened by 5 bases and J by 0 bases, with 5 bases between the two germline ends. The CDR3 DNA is TGTGCCAGCAGCCCTAACTCCTACAATGAGCAGTTCTTC. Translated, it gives CASSPNSYNEQFF.

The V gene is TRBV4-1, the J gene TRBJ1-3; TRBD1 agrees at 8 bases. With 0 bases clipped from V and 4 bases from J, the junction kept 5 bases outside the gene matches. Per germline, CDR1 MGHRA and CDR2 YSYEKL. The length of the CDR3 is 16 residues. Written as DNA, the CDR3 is TGCGCCAGCAGCCAAGAGGGCAGGGGGCTCGGAAACACCATATATTTT. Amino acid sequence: CASSQEGRGLGNTIYF.

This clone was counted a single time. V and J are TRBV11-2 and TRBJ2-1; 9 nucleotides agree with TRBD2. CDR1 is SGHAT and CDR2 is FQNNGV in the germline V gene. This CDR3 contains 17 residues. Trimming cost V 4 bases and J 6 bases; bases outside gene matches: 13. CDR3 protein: CASSSGVSGRFGNEQFF. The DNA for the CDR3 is TGTGCCAGCAGCTCTGGTGTGAGCGGGAGGTTTGGCAATGAGCAGTTCTTC.

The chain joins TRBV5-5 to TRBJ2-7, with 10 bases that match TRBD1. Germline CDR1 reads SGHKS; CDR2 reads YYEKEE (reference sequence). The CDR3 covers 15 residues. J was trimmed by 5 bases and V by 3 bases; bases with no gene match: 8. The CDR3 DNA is TGTGCCAGCAGCTCCTCCGGGACAGGGGTCCACGAGCAGTACTTC. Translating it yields CASSSSGTGVHEQYF.

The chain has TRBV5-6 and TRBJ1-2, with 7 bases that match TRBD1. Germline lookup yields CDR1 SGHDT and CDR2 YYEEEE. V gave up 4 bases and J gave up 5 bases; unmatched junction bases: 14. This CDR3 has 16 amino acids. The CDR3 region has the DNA TGTGCCAGCAGCCCGGGACAGATCCTAACCTGGTATGGCTACACCTTC. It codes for CASSPGQILTWYGYTF.

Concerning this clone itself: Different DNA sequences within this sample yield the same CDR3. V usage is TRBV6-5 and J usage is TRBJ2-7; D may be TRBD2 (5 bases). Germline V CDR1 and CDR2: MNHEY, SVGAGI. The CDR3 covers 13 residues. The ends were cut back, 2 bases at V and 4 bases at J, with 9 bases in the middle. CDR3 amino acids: CASSYRGSYEQYF. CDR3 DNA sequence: TGTGCCAGCAGTTACCGAGGGAGTTACGAGCAGTACTTC.

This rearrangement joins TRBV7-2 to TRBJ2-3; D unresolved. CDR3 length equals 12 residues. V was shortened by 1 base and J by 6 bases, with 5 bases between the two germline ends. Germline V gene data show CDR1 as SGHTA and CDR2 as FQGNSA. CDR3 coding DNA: TGTGCCAGCAGCTTAGTCCGCGATACGCAGTATTTT. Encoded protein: CASSLVRDTQYF. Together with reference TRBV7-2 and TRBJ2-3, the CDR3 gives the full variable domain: GAGVSQSPSNKVTEKGKDVELRCDPISGHTALYWYRQSLGQGLEFLIYFQGNSAPDKSGLPSDRFSAERTGGSVSTLTIQRTQQEDSAVYLCASSLVRDTQYFGPGTRLTVL.

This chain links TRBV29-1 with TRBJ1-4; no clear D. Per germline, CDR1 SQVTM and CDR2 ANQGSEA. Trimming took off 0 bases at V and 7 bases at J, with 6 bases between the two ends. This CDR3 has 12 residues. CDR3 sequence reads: CSVEERGEKLFF. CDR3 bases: TGCAGCGTTGAAGAACGCGGTGAAAAACTGTTTTTT.

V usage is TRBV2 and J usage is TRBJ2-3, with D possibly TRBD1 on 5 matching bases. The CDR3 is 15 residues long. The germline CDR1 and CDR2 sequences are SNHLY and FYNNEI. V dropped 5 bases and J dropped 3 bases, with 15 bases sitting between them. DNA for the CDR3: TGTGCCAGCAGTCTTCAGGGTTTCCTAACAGATACGCAGTATTTT. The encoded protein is CASSLQGFLTDTQYF.